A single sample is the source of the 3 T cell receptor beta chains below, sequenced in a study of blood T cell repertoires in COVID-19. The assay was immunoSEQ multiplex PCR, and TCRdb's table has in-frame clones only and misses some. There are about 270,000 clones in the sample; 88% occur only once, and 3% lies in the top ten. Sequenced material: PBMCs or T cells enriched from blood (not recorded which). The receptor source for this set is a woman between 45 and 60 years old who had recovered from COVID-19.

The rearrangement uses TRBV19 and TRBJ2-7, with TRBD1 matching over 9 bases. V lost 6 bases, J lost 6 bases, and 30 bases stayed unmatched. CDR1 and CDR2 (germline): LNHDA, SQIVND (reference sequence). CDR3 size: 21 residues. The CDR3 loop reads CASRRRGDPGQGRIRVGEQYF. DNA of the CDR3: TGTGCCAGTAGACGTAGGGGGGACCCGGGACAGGGAAGAATTCGTGTGGGCGAGCAGTACTTC.

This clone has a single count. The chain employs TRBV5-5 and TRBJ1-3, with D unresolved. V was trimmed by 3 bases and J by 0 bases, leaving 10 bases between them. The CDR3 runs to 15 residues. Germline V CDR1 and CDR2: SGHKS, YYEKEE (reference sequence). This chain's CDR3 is CASSYTDFSGNTIYF. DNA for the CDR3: TGTGCCAGCAGCTATACTGACTTCTCTGGAAACACCATATATTTT.

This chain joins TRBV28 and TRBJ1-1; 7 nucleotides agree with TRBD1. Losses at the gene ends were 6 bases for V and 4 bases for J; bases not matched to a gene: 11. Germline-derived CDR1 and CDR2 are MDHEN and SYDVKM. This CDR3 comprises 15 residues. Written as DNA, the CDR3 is TGTGCCAGCAGCCCGGGTCAGGGGGGCGGCACTGAAGCTTTCTTT. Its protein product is CASSPGQGGGTEAFF.